The clone carrying this TCR beta chain was recorded a few times. Using immunoSEQ multiplex PCR, the repertoire was profiled, and TCRdb retains in-frame clones only, with some absent. The sample has roughly 100,000 clones, about four fifths seen once; the top ten hold roughly 13%. This entry comes from a study of blood T cell repertoires in COVID-19. Study as a whole: T cells, B-cell-depleted T cells, or PBMCs supplied cDNA or gDNA.

The germline V gene has CDR1 SGHNT and CDR2 YENEEA. The CDR3 runs 14 residues. The V gene lost 0 bases and the J gene lost 8 bases, with 13 bases spanning the gap. The sequence derives from an older woman with acute or convalescent COVID-19. The chain employs TRBV11-3 and TRBJ1-1; D is undetermined. The material sequenced was peripheral blood. CDR3: CASSLEAGVGEAFF. For the CDR3, the DNA is TGTGCCAGCAGCTTAGAGGCCGGGGTTGGGGAAGCTTTCTTT.